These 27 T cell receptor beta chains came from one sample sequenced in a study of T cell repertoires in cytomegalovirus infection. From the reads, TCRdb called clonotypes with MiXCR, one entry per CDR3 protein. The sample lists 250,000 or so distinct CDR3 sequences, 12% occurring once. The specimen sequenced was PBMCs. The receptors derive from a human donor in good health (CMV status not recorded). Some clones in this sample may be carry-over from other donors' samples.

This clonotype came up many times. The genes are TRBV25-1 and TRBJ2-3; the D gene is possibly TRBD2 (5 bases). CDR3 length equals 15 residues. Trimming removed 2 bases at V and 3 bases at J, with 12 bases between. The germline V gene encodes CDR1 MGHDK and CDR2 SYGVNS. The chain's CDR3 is CASSEEGRGTDTQYF. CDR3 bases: TGTGCCAGCAGTGAAGAAGGACGGGGAACAGATACGCAGTATTTT.

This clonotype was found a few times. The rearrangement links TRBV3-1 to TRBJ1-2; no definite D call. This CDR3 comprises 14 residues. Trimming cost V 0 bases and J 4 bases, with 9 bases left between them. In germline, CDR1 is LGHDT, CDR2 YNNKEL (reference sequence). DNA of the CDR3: TGTGCCAGCAGCCAAGATGCAGCTTCCTATGGCTACACCTTC. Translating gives CASSQDAASYGYTF.

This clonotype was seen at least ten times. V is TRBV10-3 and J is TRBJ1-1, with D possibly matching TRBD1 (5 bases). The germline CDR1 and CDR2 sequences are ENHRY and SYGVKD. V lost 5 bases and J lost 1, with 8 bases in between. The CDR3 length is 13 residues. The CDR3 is CAISRQGNTEAFF. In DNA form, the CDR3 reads TGTGCCATCAGTAGGCAGGGGAACACTGAAGCTTTCTTT.

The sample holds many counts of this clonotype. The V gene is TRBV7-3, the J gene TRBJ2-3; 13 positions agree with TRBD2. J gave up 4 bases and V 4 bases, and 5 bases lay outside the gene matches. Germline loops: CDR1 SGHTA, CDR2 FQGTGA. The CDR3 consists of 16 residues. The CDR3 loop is CASSSGLAGAADTQYF. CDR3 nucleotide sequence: TGTGCCAGCAGCTCCGGACTAGCGGGAGCGGCAGATACGCAGTATTTT. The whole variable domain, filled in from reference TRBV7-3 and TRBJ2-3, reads GAGVSQTPSNKVTEKGKYVELRCDPISGHTALYWYRQSLGQGPEFLIYFQGTGAADDSGLPNDRFFAVRPEGSVSTLKIQRTERGDSAVYLCASSSGLAGAADTQYFGPGTRLTVL.

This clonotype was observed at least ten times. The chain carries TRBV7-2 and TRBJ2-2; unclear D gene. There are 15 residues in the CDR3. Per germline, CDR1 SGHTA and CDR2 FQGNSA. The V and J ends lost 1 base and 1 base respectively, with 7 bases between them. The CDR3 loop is CASSLDPQNTGELFF. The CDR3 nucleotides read TGTGCCAGCAGCTTAGATCCCCAGAACACCGGGGAGCTGTTTTTT.

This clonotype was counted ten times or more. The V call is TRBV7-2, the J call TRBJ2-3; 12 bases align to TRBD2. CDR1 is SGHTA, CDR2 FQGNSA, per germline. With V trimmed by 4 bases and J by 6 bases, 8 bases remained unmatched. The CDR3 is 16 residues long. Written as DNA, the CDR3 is TGTGCCAGCAGCTCGTCCCGGACTAGCGGGGATGATACGCAGTATTTT. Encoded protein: CASSSSRTSGDDTQYF. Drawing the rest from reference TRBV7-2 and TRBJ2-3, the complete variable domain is GAGVSQSPSNKVTEKGKDVELRCDPISGHTALYWYRQSLGQGLEFLIYFQGNSAPDKSGLPSDRFSAERTGGSVSTLTIQRTQQEDSAVYLCASSSSRTSGDDTQYFGPGTRLTVL.

In DNA form, the CDR3 reads TGCAGCGTCGGACAGGGGAACATTCAGTACTTC. Amino acid sequence: CSVGQGNIQYF. V is TRBV29-1 and J is TRBJ2-4, with 9 bases that match TRBD1. In germline, CDR1 is SQVTM, CDR2 ANQGSEA. V lost 6 bases and J lost 7; bases outside the gene matches: 1. The CDR3 contains 11 residues.

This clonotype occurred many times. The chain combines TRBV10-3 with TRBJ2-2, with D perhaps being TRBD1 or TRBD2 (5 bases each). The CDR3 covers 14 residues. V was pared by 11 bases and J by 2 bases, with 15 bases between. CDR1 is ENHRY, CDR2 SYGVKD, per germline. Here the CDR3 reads CAASGRLNTGELFF. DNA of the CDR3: TGTGCCGCGTCGGGGCGGCTAAACACCGGGGAGCTGTTTTTT.

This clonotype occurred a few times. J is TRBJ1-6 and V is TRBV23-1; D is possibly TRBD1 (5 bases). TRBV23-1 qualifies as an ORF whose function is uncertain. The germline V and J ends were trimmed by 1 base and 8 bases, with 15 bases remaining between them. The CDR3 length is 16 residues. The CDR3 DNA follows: TGCGCCAGCAGTCAATTACCCAGGGTCGGCGATTCACCCCTCCACTTT. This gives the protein CASSQLPRVGDSPLHF.

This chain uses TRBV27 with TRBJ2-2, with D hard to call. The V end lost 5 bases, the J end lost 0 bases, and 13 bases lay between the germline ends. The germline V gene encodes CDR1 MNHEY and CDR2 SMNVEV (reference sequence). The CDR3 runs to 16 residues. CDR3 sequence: CASSPKAGSNTGELFF. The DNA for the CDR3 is TGTGCCAGCAGTCCGAAGGCAGGATCGAACACCGGGGAGCTGTTTTTT.

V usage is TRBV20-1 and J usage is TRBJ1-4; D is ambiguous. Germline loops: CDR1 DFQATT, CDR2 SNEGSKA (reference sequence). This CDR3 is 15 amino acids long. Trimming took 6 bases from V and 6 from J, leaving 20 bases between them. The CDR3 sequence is CSAPPARGFDEKLFF. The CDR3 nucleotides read TGCAGTGCCCCGCCGGCCCGGGGATTTGATGAAAAACTGTTTTTT.

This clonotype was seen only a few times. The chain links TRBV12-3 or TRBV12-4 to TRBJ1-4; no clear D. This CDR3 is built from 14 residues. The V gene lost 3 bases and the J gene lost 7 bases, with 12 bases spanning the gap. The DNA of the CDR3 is TGTGCCAGCAGTTTCCAGACCGACGGTGAAAAACTGTTTTTT. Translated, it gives CASSFQTDGEKLFF.

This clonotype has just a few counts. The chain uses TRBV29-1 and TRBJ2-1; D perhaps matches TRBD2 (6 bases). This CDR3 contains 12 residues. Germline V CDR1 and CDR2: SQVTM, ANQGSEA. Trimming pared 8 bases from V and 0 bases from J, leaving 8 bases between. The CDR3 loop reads CSTGGSYNEQFF. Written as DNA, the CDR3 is TGCAGCACCGGGGGCTCCTACAATGAGCAGTTCTTC.

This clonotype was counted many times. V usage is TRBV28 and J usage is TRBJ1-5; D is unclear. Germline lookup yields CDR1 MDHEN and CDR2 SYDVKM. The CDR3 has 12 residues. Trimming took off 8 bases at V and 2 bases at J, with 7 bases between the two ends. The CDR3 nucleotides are TGTGCCAGCGAAACGGGCAATCAGCCCCAGCATTTT. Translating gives CASETGNQPQHF.

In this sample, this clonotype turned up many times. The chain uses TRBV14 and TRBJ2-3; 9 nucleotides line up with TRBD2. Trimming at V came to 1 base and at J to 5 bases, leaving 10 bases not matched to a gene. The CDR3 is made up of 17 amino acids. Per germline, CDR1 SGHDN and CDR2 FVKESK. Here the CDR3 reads CASSQAPSRGGGDTQYF. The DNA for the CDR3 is TGTGCCAGCAGCCAAGCCCCTTCGCGGGGGGGAGGAGATACGCAGTATTTT.

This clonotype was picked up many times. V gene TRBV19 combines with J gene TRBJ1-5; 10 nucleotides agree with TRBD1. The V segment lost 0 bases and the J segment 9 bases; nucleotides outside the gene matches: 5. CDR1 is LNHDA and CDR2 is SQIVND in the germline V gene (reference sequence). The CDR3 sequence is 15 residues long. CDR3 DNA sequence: TGTGCCAGTAGTATAGAGGGGACAGGGGAAGCGCCCCAGCATTTT. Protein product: CASSIEGTGEAPQHF.

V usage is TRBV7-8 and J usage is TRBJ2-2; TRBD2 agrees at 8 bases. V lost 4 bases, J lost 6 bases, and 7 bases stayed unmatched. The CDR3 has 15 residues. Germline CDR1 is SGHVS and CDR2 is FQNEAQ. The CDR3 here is CASSSDSGAAGELFF. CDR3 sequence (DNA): TGTGCCAGCAGCTCGGATAGCGGGGCCGCCGGGGAGCTGTTTTTT.

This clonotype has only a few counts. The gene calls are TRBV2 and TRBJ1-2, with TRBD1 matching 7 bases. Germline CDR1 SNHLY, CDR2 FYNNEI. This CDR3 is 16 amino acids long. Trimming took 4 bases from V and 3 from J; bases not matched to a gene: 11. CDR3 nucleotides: TGTGCCAGCAGTGCCCCCCCGGGCAGGGGGGACTATGGCTACACCTTC. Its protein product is CASSAPPGRGDYGYTF.

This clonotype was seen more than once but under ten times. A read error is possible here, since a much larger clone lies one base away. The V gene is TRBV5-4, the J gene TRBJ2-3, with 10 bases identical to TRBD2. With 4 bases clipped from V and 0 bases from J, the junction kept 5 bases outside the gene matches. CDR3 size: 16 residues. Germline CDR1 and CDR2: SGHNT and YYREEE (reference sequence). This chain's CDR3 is CASSEGLAYSTDTQYF. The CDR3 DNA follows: TGTGCCAGCAGCGAGGGACTAGCGTATAGCACAGATACGCAGTATTTT.

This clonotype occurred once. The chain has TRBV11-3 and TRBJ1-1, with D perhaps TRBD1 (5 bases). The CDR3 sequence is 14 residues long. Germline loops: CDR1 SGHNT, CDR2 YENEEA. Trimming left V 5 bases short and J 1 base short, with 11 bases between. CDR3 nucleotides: TGTGCCAGCAGCCCGGACACGCCGAACACTGAAGCTTTCTTT. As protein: CASSPDTPNTEAFF.

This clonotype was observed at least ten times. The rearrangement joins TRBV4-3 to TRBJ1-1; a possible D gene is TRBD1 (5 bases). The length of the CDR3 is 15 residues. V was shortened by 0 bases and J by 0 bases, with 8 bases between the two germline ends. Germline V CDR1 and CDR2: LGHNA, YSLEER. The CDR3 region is CASSQDSGLNTEAFF. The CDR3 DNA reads TGCGCCAGCAGCCAAGATTCAGGGTTGAACACTGAAGCTTTCTTT.

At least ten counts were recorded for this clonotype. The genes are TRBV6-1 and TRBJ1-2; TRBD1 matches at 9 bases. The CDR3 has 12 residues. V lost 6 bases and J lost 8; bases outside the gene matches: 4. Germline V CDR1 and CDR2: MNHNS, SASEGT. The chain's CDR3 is CASRRTGEGYTF. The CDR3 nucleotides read TGTGCCAGCAGGAGGACAGGGGAGGGCTACACCTTC.

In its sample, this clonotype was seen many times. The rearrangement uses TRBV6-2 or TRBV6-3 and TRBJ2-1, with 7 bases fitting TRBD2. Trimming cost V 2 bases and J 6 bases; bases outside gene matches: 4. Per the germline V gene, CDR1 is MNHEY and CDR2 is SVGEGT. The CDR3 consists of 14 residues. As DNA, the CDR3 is TGTGCCAGCAGTTACGCGGGAGCGGGCAATGAGCAGTTCTTC. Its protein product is CASSYAGAGNEQFF.

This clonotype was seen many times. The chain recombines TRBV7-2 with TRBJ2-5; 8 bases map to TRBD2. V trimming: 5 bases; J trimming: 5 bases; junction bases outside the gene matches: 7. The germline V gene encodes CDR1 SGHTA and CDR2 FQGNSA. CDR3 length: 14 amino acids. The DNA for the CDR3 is TGTGCCAGCAGCGTGGGACTAGACGTGGAGACCCAGTACTTC. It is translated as CASSVGLDVETQYF.

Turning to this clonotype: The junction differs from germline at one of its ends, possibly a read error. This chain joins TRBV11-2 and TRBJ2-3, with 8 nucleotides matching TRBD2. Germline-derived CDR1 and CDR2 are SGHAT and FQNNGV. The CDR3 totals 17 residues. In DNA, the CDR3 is TGTGCCAGCTGCTTTACCGGGACTAGAATTTCCACAGATACGCAGTATTTT. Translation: CASCFTGTRISTDTQYF.

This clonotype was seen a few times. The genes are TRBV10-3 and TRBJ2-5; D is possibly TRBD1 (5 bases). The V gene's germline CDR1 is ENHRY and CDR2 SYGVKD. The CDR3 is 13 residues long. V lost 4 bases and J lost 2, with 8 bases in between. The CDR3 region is CAISGGGQETQYF. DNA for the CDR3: TGTGCCATCAGTGGGGGCGGACAAGAGACCCAGTACTTC.

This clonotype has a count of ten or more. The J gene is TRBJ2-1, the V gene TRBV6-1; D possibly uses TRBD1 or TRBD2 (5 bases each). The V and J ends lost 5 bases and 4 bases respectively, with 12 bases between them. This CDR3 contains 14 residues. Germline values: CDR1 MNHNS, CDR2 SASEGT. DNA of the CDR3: TGTGCCAGCAGTCCCGGGGACGGGTACAATGAGCAGTTCTTC. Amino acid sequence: CASSPGDGYNEQFF.